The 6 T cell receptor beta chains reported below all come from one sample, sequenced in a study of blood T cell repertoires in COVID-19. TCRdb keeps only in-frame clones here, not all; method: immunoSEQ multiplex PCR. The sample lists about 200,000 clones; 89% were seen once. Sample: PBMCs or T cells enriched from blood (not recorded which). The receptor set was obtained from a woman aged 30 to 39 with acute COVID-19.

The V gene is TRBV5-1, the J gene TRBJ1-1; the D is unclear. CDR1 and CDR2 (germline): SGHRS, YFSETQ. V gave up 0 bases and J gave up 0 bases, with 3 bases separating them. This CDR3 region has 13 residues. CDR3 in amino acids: CASSLGVNTEAFF. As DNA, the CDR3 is TGCGCCAGCAGCTTGGGAGTGAACACTGAAGCTTTCTTT.

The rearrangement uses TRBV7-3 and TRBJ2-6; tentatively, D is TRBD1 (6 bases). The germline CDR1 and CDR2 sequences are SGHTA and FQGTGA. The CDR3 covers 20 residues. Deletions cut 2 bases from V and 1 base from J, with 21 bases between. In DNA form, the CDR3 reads TGTGCCAGCAGCTTAGCAGCATTCCATACAGGGCGATCTGGGGCCAACGTCCTGACTTTC. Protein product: CASSLAAFHTGRSGANVLTF. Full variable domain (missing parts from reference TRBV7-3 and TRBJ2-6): GAGVSQTPSNKVTEKGKYVELRCDPISGHTALYWYRQSLGQGPEFLIYFQGTGAADDSGLPNDRFFAVRPEGSVSTLKIQRTERGDSAVYLCASSLAAFHTGRSGANVLTFGAGSRLTVL.

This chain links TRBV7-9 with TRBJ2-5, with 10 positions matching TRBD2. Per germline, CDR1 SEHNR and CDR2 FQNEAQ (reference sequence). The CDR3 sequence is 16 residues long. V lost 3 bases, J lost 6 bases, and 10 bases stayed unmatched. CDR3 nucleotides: TGTGCCAGCAGCTTCTTAACTAGCGGGGTTCTGAAGACCCAGTACTTC. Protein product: CASSFLTSGVLKTQYF.

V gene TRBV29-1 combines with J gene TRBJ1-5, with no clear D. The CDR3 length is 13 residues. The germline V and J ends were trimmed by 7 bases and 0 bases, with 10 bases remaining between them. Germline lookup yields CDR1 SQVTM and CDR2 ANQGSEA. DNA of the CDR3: TGCAGCGGCGGCCGATATAGCAATCAGCCCCAGCATTTT. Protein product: CSGGRYSNQPQHF.

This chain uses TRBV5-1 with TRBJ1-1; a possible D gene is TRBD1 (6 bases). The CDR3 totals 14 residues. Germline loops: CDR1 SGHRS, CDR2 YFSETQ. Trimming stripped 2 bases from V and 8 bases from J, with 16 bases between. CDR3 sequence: CASSLVEGVPEAFF. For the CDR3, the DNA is TGCGCCAGCAGCTTAGTAGAGGGGGTACCCGAAGCTTTCTTT. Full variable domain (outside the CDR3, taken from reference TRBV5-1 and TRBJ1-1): KAGVTQTPRYLIKTRGQQVTLSCSPISGHRSVSWYQQTPGQGLQFLFEYFSETQRNKGNFPGRFSGRQFSNSRSEMNVSTLELGDSALYLCASSLVEGVPEAFFGQGTRLTVV.

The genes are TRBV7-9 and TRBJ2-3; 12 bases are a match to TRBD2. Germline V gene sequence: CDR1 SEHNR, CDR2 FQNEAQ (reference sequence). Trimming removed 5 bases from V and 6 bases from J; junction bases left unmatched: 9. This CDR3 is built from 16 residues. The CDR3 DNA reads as TGTGCCAGCAGCCGGGAGACTAGCGGGGGCCTGGATACGCAGTATTTT. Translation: CASSRETSGGLDTQYF.